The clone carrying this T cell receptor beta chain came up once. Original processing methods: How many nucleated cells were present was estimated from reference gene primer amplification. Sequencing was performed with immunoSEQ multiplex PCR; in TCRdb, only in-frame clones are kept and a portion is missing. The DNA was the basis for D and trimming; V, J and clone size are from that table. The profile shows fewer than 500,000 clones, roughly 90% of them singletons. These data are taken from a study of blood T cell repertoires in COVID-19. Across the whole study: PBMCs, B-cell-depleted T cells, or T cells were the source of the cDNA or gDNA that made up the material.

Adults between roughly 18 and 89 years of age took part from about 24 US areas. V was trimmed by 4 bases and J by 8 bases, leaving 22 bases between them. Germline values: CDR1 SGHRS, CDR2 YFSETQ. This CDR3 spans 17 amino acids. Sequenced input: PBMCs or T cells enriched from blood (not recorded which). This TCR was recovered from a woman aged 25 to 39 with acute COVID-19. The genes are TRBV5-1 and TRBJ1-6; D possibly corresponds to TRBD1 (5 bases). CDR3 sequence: CASSPGPPTDGYSPLHF. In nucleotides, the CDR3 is TGCGCCAGCAGCCCTGGGCCCCCGACAGATGGATATTCACCCCTCCACTTT.